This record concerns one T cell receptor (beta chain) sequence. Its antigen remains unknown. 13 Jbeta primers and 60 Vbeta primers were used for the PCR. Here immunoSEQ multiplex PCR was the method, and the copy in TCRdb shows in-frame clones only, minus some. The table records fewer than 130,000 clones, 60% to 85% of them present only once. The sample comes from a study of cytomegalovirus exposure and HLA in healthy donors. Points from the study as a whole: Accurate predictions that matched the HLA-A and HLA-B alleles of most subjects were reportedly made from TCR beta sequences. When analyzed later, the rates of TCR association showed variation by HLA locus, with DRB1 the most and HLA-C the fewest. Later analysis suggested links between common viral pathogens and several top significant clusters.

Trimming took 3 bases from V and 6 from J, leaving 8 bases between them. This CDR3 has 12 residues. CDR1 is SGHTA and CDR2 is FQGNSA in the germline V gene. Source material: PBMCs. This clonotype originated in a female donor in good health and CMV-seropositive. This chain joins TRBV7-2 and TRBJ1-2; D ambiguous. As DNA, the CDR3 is TGTGCCAGCAGCTTCTCCACTCATGGCTACACCTTC. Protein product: CASSFSTHGYTF. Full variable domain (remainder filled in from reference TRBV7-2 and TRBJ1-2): GAGVSQSPSNKVTEKGKDVELRCDPISGHTALYWYRQSLGQGLEFLIYFQGNSAPDKSGLPSDRFSAERTGGSVSTLTIQRTQQEDSAVYLCASSFSTHGYTFGSGTRLTVV.